A selection of T cell receptor beta chains follows, all from one sample in a study of blood T cells in healthy people across ages. TCRdb itself ran the 5' RACE reads through MiXCR, one entry per CDR3 protein. The sample lists roughly 1.7 million distinct CDR3 sequences; roughly 30% were seen once. Sequenced input: blood. The receptors here all came from a woman aged 30 to 39 in good health. CDR3s include the opening cysteine and the closing phenylalanine or tryptophan. The D gene is left open where the match is weak. Clone size is stated in some rows and not others, as once, few, many or a class when expanded.

j_call d_call v_call clone_size cdr3_nt cdr3_aa
TRBJ2-1 TRBD2 TRBV15 NA TGTGCCACCAGCGGTAGCGGGGGGGGTTACAATGAGCAGTTCTTC CATSGSGGGYNEQFF
TRBJ1-2 TRBD1 TRBV30 NA TGTGCCTGTCCGACAGGGAGTCTTTACTATGGCTACACCTTC CACPTGSLYYGYTF
TRBJ2-1 TRBD1 TRBV2 few TGTGCCAGCAGTTTTATTGAGACAGGGCGCAATGAGCAGTTCTTC CASSFIETGRNEQFF
TRBJ2-1 TRBD1 TRBV6-5 few TGTGCCAGCAGTTACTCGACAGGGGAGATGAACAATGAGCAGTTCTTC CASSYSTGEMNNEQFF
TRBJ2-1 NA TRBV18 NA TGTGCCAGCTCACCCGTAAATTTAGGCTCCTACAATGAGCAGTTCTTC CASSPVNLGSYNEQFF
TRBJ1-6 NA TRBV7-9 NA TGTGCCAGCAGTTCCGCGGTGGGGGTGGGTCATTCACCCCTCCACTTT CASSSAVGVGHSPLHF
TRBJ2-5 TRBD1 TRBV7-9 many TGTGCCAGCAGCTCCCAGGGGGCCGGGGAGACCCAGTACTTC CASSSQGAGETQYF
TRBJ2-7 TRBD1 TRBV20-1 NA TGCAGTGCTAATCCGGGACAGGGGAACTACGAGCAGTACTTC CSANPGQGNYEQYF
TRBJ1-6 TRBD1 TRBV28 NA TGTGCCAGCATCTCTCCGGGACAGGGGAGCTCCTATAATTCACCCCTCCACTTT CASISPGQGSSYNSPLHF
TRBJ2-7 NA TRBV6-6 few TGTGCCAGCAGCGCGGGACTCCCAGCCTACGAGCAGTACTTC CASSAGLPAYEQYF
TRBJ2-5 TRBD2 TRBV29-1 few TGCAGCGGGGAACTAGCGGGAGTTCTCGAGACCCAGTACTTC CSGELAGVLETQYF
TRBJ2-7 TRBD1 TRBV7-9 NA TGTGCCAGCAGCGCTGGACAGGAGAGATATAGCGTATCCTACGAGCAGTACTTC CASSAGQERYSVSYEQYF
TRBJ2-1 TRBD2 TRBV9 NA TGTGCCAGCAGCGTTCGAGGCGGCGGGGGGGGATACAATGAGCAGTTCTTC CASSVRGGGGGYNEQFF
TRBJ1-5 TRBD1 TRBV10-3 many TGTGCCATCAGGATGGGACAGGGCAATCAGCCCCAGCATTTT CAIRMGQGNQPQHF
TRBJ2-3 NA TRBV4-1 many TGCGCCAGCAGCCGAGAAGGACAGTACACAGATACGCAGTATTTT CASSREGQYTDTQYF
TRBJ2-2 NA TRBV4-1 few TGCGCCAGCAGCCTCAGTCTGAACACCGGGGAGCTGTTTTTT CASSLSLNTGELFF
TRBJ2-1 TRBD2 TRBV29-1 many TGCAGCCATACAAGAGGGTTAGCGGGAGAGTTATGGAATGAGCAGTTCTTC CSHTRGLAGELWNEQFF
TRBJ2-7 NA TRBV5-1 NA TGCGCCAGCAGCTTTACCGGAGGAGGGGTCTTCGAGCAGTACTTC CASSFTGGGVFEQYF
TRBJ1-2 NA TRBV28 NA TGTGCCAGCAGTTTGGGGCAGAGGATTCTATGGGGCTACACCTTC CASSLGQRILWGYTF
TRBJ1-2 NA TRBV11-2 few TGTGCCAGCAGATTTCTCGGTTATGGCTACACCTTC CASRFLGYGYTF
TRBJ2-3 NA TRBV9 few TGTGCCAGCAGCGTCGCCTCGGCCGATACGCAGTATTTT CASSVASADTQYF
TRBJ2-5 NA TRBV2 NA TGTGCCAGCAGTGAGGATCACGGGGAGACCCAGTACTTC CASSEDHGETQYF
TRBJ1-2 NA TRBV9 NA TGTGCCAGCACCGGCATGGTAGGCCCTAACTATGGCTACACCTTC CASTGMVGPNYGYTF
TRBJ1-5 NA TRBV7-8 NA TGTGCCAGCAGCTTAGCTTTTAAGGGGGAGGATCAGCCCCAGCATTTT CASSLAFKGEDQPQHF
TRBJ2-3 TRBD2 TRBV7-2 few TGTGCCAGCAGCTTAGCGTTAGCGGGCATAGATACGCAGTATTTT CASSLALAGIDTQYF
TRBJ2-2 TRBD1 TRBV12-3/TRBV12-4 NA TGTGCCAGCAGTCCCGTAGACAGGGTTCAGTCCGGGGAGCTGTTTTTT CASSPVDRVQSGELFF